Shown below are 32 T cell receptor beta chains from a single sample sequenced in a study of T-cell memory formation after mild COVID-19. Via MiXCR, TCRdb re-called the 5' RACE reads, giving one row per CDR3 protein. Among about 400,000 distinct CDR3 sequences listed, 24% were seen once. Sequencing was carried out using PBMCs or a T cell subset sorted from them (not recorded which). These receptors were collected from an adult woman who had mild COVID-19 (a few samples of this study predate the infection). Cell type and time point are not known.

CDR3 region: CASSLGYLSYNEQFF. CDR3 DNA sequence: TGCGCCAGCAGCTTGGGTTATTTATCCTACAATGAGCAGTTCTTC. The chain joins TRBV5-1 to TRBJ2-1; D call uncertain. In germline, CDR1 is SGHRS, CDR2 YFSETQ. CDR3 size: 15 residues. V shed 0 bases and J shed 1 base, with 8 bases lying between them.

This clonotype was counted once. In nucleotides, the CDR3 is TGTGCCAGCAGCCATTCAGAAGGCAGGGGCACAGATACGCAGTATTTT. Encoded protein: CASSHSEGRGTDTQYF. The V gene is TRBV9, the J gene TRBJ2-3; D is possibly TRBD1 (5 bases). The germline V gene has CDR1 SGDLS and CDR2 YYNGEE. Trimming took 4 bases from V and 1 from J, leaving 16 bases between them. This CDR3 has 16 amino acids.

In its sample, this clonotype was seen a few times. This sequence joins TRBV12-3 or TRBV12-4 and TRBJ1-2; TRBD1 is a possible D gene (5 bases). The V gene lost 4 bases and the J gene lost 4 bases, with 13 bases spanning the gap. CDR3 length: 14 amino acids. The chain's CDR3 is CASSSSGTVYGYTF. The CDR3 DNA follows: TGTGCCAGCAGTTCGTCCGGGACGGTCTATGGCTACACCTTC.

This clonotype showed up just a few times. CDR3 amino acids: CASSFIQRDTQYF. DNA for the CDR3: TGTGCCAGCAGCTTCATACAGAGAGATACGCAGTATTTT. The chain links TRBV7-2 to TRBJ2-3; D is unresolved. V shed 3 bases and J shed 5 bases, with 9 bases lying between them. The germline gives CDR1 SGHTA, CDR2 FQGNSA. This CDR3 comprises 13 residues.

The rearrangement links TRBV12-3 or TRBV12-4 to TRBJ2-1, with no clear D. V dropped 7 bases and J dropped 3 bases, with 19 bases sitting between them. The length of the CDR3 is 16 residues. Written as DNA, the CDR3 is TGTGCCAGCAATCCCGGACCCCCTGAAGGCTACAATGAGCAGTTCTTC. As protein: CASNPGPPEGYNEQFF.

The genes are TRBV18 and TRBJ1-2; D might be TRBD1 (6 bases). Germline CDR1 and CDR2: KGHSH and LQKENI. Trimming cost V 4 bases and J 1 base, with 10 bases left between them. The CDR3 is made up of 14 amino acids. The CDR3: CASSRDTDNYGYTF. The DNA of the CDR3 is TGTGCCAGCTCACGGGACACGGATAACTATGGCTACACCTTC.

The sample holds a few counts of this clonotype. This chain's CDR3 is CASSLAVRVQETQYF. For the CDR3, the DNA is TGTGCCAGCAGCTTAGCGGTCAGGGTTCAAGAGACCCAGTACTTC. This sequence joins TRBV7-8 and TRBJ2-5; D is perhaps TRBD1 (5 bases). Trimming cost V 0 bases and J 2 bases, with 10 bases left between them. The CDR3 has 15 amino acids. The germline V gene encodes CDR1 SGHVS and CDR2 FQNEAQ.

CDR3 in DNA: TGTGCCAGCAGATCCCCGGGACAGGGTACCTACGAGCAGTACTTC. This translates into CASRSPGQGTYEQYF. The chain couples TRBV6-5 to TRBJ2-7, with 9 nucleotides matching TRBD1. The trim removed 6 bases at V and 2 bases at J, leaving 8 bases unmatched. CDR1 is MNHEY, CDR2 SVGAGI, per germline. This CDR3 has 15 residues.

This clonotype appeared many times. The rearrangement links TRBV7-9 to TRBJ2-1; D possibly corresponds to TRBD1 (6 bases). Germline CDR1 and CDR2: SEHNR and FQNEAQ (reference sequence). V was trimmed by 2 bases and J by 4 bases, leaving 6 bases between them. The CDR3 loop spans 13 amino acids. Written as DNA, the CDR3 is TGTGCCAGCAGCTTACAGGGGTACAATGAGCAGTTCTTC. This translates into CASSLQGYNEQFF.

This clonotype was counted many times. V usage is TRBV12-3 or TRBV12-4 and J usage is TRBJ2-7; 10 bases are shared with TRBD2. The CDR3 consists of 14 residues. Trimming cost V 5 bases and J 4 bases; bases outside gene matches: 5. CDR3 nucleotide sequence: TGTGCCAGCAGTCTACCGGGACTAGCGTACGAGCAGTACTTC. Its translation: CASSLPGLAYEQYF.

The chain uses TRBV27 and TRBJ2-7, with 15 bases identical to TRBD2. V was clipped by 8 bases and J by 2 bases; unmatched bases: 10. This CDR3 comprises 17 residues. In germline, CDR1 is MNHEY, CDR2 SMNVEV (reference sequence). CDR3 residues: CASGQPGTSGRTYEQYF. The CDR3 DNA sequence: TGTGCCAGCGGCCAACCCGGGACTAGCGGGAGGACCTACGAGCAGTACTTC.

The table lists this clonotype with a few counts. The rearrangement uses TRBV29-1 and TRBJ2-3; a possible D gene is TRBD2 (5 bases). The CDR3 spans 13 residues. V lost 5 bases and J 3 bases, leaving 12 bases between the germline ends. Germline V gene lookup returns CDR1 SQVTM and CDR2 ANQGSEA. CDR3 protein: CSVNLRGTDTQYF. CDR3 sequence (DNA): TGCAGCGTTAATCTTAGAGGGACAGATACGCAGTATTTT.

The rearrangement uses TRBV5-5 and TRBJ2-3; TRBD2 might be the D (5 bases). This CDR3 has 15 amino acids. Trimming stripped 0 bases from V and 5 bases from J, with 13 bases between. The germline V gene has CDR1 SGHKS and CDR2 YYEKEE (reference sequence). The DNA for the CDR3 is TGTGCCAGCAGCTTGGGGTCCCTCGAGGGAGATACGCAGTATTTT. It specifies CASSLGSLEGDTQYF.

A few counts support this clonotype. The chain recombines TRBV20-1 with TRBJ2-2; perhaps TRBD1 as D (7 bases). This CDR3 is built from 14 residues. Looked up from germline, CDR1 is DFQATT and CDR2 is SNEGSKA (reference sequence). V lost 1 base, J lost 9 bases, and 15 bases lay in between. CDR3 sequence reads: CSARAARGARELFF. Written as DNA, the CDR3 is TGCAGTGCTAGAGCCGCCAGGGGGGCCAGGGAGCTGTTTTTT.

In DNA, the CDR3 is TGCAGCGCCCGACAGGGGGCTTCCGATACGCAGTATTTT. Translated: CSARQGASDTQYF. The V and J genes are TRBV29-1 and TRBJ2-3; TRBD1 agrees at 10 bases. V was clipped by 7 bases and J by 6 bases; unmatched bases: 7. The germline V gene encodes CDR1 SQVTM and CDR2 ANQGSEA. CDR3 length: 13 amino acids.

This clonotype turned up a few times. This CDR3 reads CASSLVGGQYTSTDTQYF. In nucleotides, the CDR3 is TGTGCCAGCAGCTTAGTGGGGGGCCAGTATACTAGCACAGATACGCAGTATTTT. The gene calls are TRBV11-2 and TRBJ2-3; TRBD1 or TRBD2 may be the D gene (6 bases each). The germline gives CDR1 SGHAT, CDR2 FQNNGV. The CDR3 has 18 residues. The V end was cut by 1 base, the J end by 0 bases, with 17 bases between.

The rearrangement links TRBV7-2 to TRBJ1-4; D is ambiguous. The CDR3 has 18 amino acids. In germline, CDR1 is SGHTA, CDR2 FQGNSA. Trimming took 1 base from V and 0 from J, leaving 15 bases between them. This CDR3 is CASSLVGLRSSTNEKLFF. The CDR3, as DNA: TGTGCCAGCAGCTTAGTGGGCCTTAGATCGTCAACTAATGAAAAACTGTTTTTT. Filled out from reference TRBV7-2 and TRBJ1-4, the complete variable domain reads GAGVSQSPSNKVTEKGKDVELRCDPISGHTALYWYRQSLGQGLEFLIYFQGNSAPDKSGLPSDRFSAERTGGSVSTLTIQRTQQEDSAVYLCASSLVGLRSSTNEKLFFGSGTQLSVL.

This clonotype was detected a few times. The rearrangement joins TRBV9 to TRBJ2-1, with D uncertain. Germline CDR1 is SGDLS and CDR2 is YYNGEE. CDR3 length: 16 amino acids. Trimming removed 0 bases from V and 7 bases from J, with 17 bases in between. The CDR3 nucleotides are TGTGCCAGCAGCGTAGGTGGAACTGTAGGCCAGAATGAGCAGTTCTTC. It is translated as CASSVGGTVGQNEQFF.

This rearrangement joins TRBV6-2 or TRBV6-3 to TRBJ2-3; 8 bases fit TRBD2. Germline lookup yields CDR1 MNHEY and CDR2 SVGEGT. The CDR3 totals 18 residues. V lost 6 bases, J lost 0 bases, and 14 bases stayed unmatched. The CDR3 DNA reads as TGTGCCAGCAGCAACCTAGCGGGCCCGAGACCTAGCACAGATACGCAGTATTTT. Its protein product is CASSNLAGPRPSTDTQYF.

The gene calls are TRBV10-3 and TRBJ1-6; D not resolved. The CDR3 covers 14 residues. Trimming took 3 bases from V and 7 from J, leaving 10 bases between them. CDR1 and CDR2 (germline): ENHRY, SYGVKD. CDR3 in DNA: TGTGCCATCAGTGAACCATTAGAGAATTCACCCCTCCACTTT. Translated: CAISEPLENSPLHF.

The CDR3 sequence: CASSLLPPQGSGELFF. CDR3 DNA sequence: TGCGCCAGCAGCTTGCTTCCTCCACAAGGCTCCGGGGAGCTGTTTTTT. V usage is TRBV5-1 and J usage is TRBJ2-2; D gene ambiguous. This CDR3 comprises 16 residues. Per the germline V gene, CDR1 is SGHRS and CDR2 is YFSETQ. V was cut by 1 base and J by 6 bases, with 16 bases left in between.

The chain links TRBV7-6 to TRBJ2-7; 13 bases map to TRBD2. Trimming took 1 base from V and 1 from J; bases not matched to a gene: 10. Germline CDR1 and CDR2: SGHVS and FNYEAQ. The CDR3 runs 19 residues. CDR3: CASSLGGWTSGRGSYEQYF. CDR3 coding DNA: TGTGCCAGCAGCTTAGGGGGTTGGACTAGCGGGAGAGGATCCTACGAGCAGTACTTC.

The CDR3 here is CASSPIPAGGSYEQYF. Written as DNA, the CDR3 is TGCGCCAGCAGCCCGATACCGGCAGGGGGCTCCTACGAGCAGTACTTC. V and J are TRBV4-1 and TRBJ2-7; 7 bases align to TRBD1. CDR3 length equals 16 residues. Unmatched junction bases numbered 9, after V lost 4 bases and J lost 0 bases. The germline V gene has CDR1 MGHRA and CDR2 YSYEKL.

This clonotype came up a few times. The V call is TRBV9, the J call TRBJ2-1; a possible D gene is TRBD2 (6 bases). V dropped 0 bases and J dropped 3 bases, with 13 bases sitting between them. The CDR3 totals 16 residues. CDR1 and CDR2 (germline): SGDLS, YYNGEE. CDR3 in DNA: TGTGCCAGCAGCGTAGCTAGCCAAGCGGGCTACAATGAGCAGTTCTTC. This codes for CASSVASQAGYNEQFF.

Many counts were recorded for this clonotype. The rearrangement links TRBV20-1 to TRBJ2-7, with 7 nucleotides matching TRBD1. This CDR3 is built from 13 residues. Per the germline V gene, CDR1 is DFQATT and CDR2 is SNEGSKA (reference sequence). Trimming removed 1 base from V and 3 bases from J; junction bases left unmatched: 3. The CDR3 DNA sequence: TGCAGTGCTAGAGGCACAGGGGACTACGAGCAGTACTTC. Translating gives CSARGTGDYEQYF.

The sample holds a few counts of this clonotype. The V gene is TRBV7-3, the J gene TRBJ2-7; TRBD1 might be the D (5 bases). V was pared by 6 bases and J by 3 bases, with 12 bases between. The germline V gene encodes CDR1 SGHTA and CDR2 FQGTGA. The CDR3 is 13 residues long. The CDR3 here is CASSTGPDYEQYF. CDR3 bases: TGTGCCAGCAGTACAGGACCTGACTACGAGCAGTACTTC.

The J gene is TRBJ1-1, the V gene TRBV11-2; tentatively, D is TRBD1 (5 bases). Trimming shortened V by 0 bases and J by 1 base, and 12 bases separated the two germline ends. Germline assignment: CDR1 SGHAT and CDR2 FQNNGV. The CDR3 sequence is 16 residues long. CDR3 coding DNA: TGTGCCAGCAGCTTAGACAGCCTCGGGGGGAACACTGAAGCTTTCTTT. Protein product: CASSLDSLGGNTEAFF.

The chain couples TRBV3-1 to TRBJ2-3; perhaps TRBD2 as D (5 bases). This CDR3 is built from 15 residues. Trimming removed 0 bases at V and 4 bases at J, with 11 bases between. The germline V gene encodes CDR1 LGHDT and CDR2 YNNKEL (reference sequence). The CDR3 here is CASSQELASSDTQYF. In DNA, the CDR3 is TGTGCCAGCAGCCAAGAATTGGCTAGCTCAGATACGCAGTATTTT.

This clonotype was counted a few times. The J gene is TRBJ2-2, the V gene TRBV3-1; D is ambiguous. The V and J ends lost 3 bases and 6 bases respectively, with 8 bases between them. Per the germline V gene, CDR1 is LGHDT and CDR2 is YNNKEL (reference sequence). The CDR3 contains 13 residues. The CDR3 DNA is TGTGCCAGCAGCCACCCTGGCCCCGGGGAGCTGTTTTTT. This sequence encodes CASSHPGPGELFF.

The CDR3 DNA reads TGTGCCAGCAGCTTGCCTAGCGGCCAAGAGACCCAGTACTTC. Translated: CASSLPSGQETQYF. The rearrangement links TRBV7-9 to TRBJ2-5, with 7 positions matching TRBD2. J gave up 1 base and V 3 bases, and 2 bases lay outside the gene matches. Germline V gene lookup returns CDR1 SEHNR and CDR2 FQNEAQ (reference sequence). The CDR3 length is 14 residues. Full variable domain (remainder filled in from reference TRBV7-9 and TRBJ2-5): DTGVSQNPRHKITKRGQNVTFRCDPISEHNRLYWYRQTLGQGPEFLTYFQNEAQLEKSRLLSDRFSAERPKGSFSTLEIQRTEQGDSAMYLCASSLPSGQETQYFGPGTRLLVL.

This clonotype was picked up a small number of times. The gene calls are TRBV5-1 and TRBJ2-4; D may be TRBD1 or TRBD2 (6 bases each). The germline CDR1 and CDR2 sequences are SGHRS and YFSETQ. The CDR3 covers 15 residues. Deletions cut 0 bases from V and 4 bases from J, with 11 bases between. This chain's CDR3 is CASSLETGTKNIQYF. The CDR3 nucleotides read TGCGCCAGCAGCTTGGAAACAGGGACTAAAAACATTCAGTACTTC.

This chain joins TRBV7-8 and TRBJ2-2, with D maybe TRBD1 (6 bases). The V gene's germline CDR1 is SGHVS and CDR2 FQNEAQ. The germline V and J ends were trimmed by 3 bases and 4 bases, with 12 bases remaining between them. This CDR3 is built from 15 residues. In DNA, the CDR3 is TGTGCCAGCAGCTTCAGGGGATTAGGCACCGGGGAGCTGTTTTTT. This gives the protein CASSFRGLGTGELFF.